This is a list of T cell receptor beta chains from one sample in a study of cytomegalovirus exposure and HLA in healthy donors. TCRdb's table, derived via immunoSEQ multiplex PCR, lists solely in-frame clones and lacks some. The sample includes around 62,000 clones, roughly 80% seen only once; the top ten take around 5.1%. What was sequenced was PBMCs. The source is a male donor in good health and CMV-seropositive. Both conserved end residues are part of each CDR3. D genes are given only for firm matches. Clone size appears in some rows only: once, few, many, or a class for an expanded clone.

size: once
V: TRBV7-6
J: TRBJ2-1
D: TRBD1
CDR3: CASSSGQNNEQFF
DNA: TGTGCCAGCAGCTCGGGACAGAACAATGAGCAGTTCTTC

size: NA
V: TRBV30
J: TRBJ2-7
D: NA
CDR3: CAWGGTSYEQYF
DNA: TGTGCCTGGGGGGGCACATCCTACGAGCAGTACTTC

size: NA
V: TRBV27
J: TRBJ1-5
D: TRBD1
CDR3: CASSIQGVLGQPQHF
DNA: TGTGCCAGCAGTATACAGGGGGTACTGGGTCAGCCCCAGCATTTT

size: NA
V: TRBV19
J: TRBJ1-1
D: NA
CDR3: CASGRVANTEAFF
DNA: TGTGCCAGTGGGAGGGTCGCGAACACTGAAGCTTTCTTT

size: NA
V: TRBV5-1
J: TRBJ2-1
D: NA
CDR3: CASSLGLDSYNEQFF
DNA: TGCGCCAGCAGCTTGGGCCTAGACTCCTACAATGAGCAGTTCTTC

size: few
V: TRBV7-9
J: TRBJ2-7
D: NA
CDR3: CASSFLSDRNEQYF
DNA: TGTGCCAGCAGCTTTCTCAGCGACAGGAACGAGCAGTACTTC

size: NA
V: TRBV4-2
J: TRBJ1-5
D: NA
CDR3: CASSQEEGGNQPQHF
DNA: TGTGCCAGCAGCCAAGAAGAGGGAGGCAATCAGCCCCAGCATTTT

size: NA
V: TRBV14
J: TRBJ2-2
D: TRBD1
CDR3: CASRRQGNTGELFF
DNA: TGTGCCAGCAGAAGACAGGGGAACACCGGGGAGCTGTTTTTT

size: NA
V: TRBV5-6
J: TRBJ1-5
D: TRBD1
CDR3: CASSRRDRGRNQPQHF
DNA: TGTGCCAGCAGCCGACGGGACAGGGGGAGAAATCAGCCCCAGCATTTT

size: NA
V: TRBV29-1
J: TRBJ2-7
D: TRBD1
CDR3: CSVIGTGRSYEQYF
DNA: TGCAGCGTTATCGGGACAGGGCGCTCCTACGAGCAGTACTTC

size: once
V: TRBV6-5
J: TRBJ1-1
D: NA
CDR3: CASREGHGDTEAFF
DNA: TGTGCCAGCAGAGAGGGACACGGCGACACTGAAGCTTTCTTT

size: NA
V: TRBV4-1
J: TRBJ1-2
D: NA
CDR3: CASSEPAVWAGYTF
DNA: TGCGCCAGCAGCGAACCGGCCGTATGGGCGGGCTACACCTTC

size: NA
V: TRBV7-9
J: TRBJ2-6
D: TRBD1
CDR3: CASSLLTGVSGANVLTF
DNA: TGTGCCAGCAGCTTATTGACAGGGGTATCTGGGGCCAACGTCCTGACTTTC

size: NA
V: TRBV5-5
J: TRBJ2-5
D: NA
CDR3: CASSLRGIETQYF
DNA: TGTGCCAGCAGCTTAAGAGGGATAGAGACCCAGTACTTC

size: NA
V: TRBV5-1
J: TRBJ2-5
D: NA
CDR3: CASSPGIQETQYF
DNA: TGCGCCAGCAGCCCCGGGATCCAAGAGACCCAGTACTTC

size: once
V: TRBV14
J: TRBJ2-1
D: NA
CDR3: CASRPDGGRANEQFF
DNA: TGTGCCAGCAGGCCTGATGGAGGTCGGGCTAATGAGCAGTTCTTC

size: NA
V: TRBV28
J: TRBJ2-1
D: TRBD2
CDR3: CASSRSSGGAYHEQFF
DNA: TGTGCCAGCAGTCGGTCTAGCGGGGGGGCCTATCATGAGCAGTTCTTC

size: NA
V: TRBV5-8
J: TRBJ1-1
D: TRBD1
CDR3: CASSFDGQGLNTEAFF
DNA: TGTGCCAGCAGCTTCGATGGACAGGGCTTGAACACTGAAGCTTTCTTT

size: NA
V: TRBV5-5
J: TRBJ1-1
D: NA
CDR3: CASSLPANLNTEAFF
DNA: TGTGCCAGCAGCTTGCCAGCGAACTTGAACACTGAAGCTTTCTTT

size: NA
V: TRBV4-1
J: TRBJ1-5
D: NA
CDR3: CASSPGLESQSQHF
DNA: TGCGCCAGCAGCCCAGGACTGGAGAGTCAGTCCCAGCATTTT

size: NA
V: TRBV9
J: TRBJ1-2
D: TRBD1
CDR3: CASSPRTGGDYGYTF
DNA: TGTGCCAGCAGCCCTAGGACAGGGGGCGACTATGGCTACACCTTC

size: NA
V: TRBV29-1
J: TRBJ2-7
D: NA
CDR3: CSVAAGTYEQYF
DNA: TGCAGCGTTGCCGCAGGGACCTACGAGCAGTACTTC

size: few
V: TRBV27
J: TRBJ2-7
D: TRBD1
CDR3: CASSYRDRYYEQYF
DNA: TGTGCCAGCAGCTACCGGGACAGGTACTACGAGCAGTACTTC

size: NA
V: TRBV6-6
J: TRBJ1-4
D: TRBD1
CDR3: CASSYSGTGGEKLFF
DNA: TGTGCCAGCAGTTACTCAGGGACAGGGGGGGAAAAACTGTTTTTT

size: NA
V: TRBV9
J: TRBJ1-1
D: TRBD1
CDR3: CASSGGTASLNTEAFF
DNA: TGTGCCAGCAGCGGGGGGACAGCAAGTTTGAACACTGAAGCTTTCTTT

size: NA
V: TRBV6-6
J: TRBJ1-5
D: NA
CDR3: CASTHSNQPQHF
DNA: TGTGCCAGCACACATAGCAATCAGCCCCAGCATTTT

size: few
V: TRBV6-5
J: TRBJ1-2
D: NA
CDR3: CASSGGGGYTF
DNA: TGTGCCAGCAGCGGGGGTGGGGGCTACACCTTC

size: NA
V: TRBV30
J: TRBJ2-1
D: TRBD1
CDR3: CAWSVQGLKSYNEQFF
DNA: TGTGCCTGGAGTGTACAGGGGCTGAAATCCTACAATGAGCAGTTCTTC

size: NA
V: TRBV19
J: TRBJ2-2
D: NA
CDR3: CASRQGVAGELFF
DNA: TGTGCCAGTAGACAGGGTGTCGCCGGGGAGCTGTTTTTT

size: NA
V: TRBV7-8
J: TRBJ2-7
D: NA
CDR3: CASSFQGEENSYEQYF
DNA: TGTGCCAGCAGCTTCCAGGGGGAGGAGAACTCCTACGAGCAGTACTTC

size: NA
V: TRBV4-1
J: TRBJ1-4
D: TRBD1
CDR3: CASSQDGTGNEKLFF
DNA: TGCGCCAGCAGCCAAGATGGGACAGGGAATGAAAAACTGTTTTTT

size: NA
V: TRBV25-1
J: TRBJ2-2
D: TRBD1
CDR3: CASNPRGQGRSGELFF
DNA: TGTGCCAGCAACCCTAGAGGACAGGGAAGATCCGGGGAGCTGTTTTTT

size: few
V: TRBV6-5
J: TRBJ2-7
D: TRBD2
CDR3: CASSSPSGGIVF
DNA: TGTGCCAGCAGTTCCCCCTCGGGAGGGATCGTCTTC